This is a list of T cell receptor beta chains from one sample in a study of graft-versus-host responses after intestinal transplantation. TCRdb's table, derived via immunoSEQ multiplex PCR, lists solely in-frame clones and lacks some. The sample consists of some 48,000 clones, around 95% of them appearing once. Their recognized antigens are unknown. Sequencing used unstimulated CD8+ T cells sorted from spleen or lymph node cells, obtained before transplant. These receptor sequences come from a human donor who was the organ donor for an intestinal transplant. CDR3s include the opening cysteine and the closing phenylalanine or tryptophan.

TRBJ2-7 TRBV28 CASTGTGDTYEQYF
TRBJ2-1 TRBV5-4 CASSLEGSNEQFF
TRBJ2-2 TRBV15 CATSRDASANTGELFF
TRBJ1-2 TRBV4-3 CASSQDDLIARTGANYGYTF
TRBJ1-1 TRBV6-5 CASSKELTYAAEAFF
TRBJ2-7 TRBV4-1 CASSQSDGTSYEQYF
TRBJ2-1 TRBV6-5 CASSSLSGGDYNEQFF
TRBJ2-3 TRBV30 CAWETGADTQYF
TRBJ2-5 TRBV5-4 CASSLSMVAGSQETQYF
TRBJ1-2 TRBV19 CASSTDRVIVENYGYTF
TRBJ1-4 TRBV15 CATSRTATNEKLFF
TRBJ2-7 TRBV4-1 CASSRHTGGEAYEQYF
TRBJ2-7 TRBV5-1 CASSLVSGTGFDYEQYF
TRBJ2-7 TRBV30 CAWSPGQGLYEQYF
TRBJ1-1 TRBV6-6 CATLGTANTEAFF
TRBJ2-3 TRBV25-1 CASGGDRDQDTDTQYF
TRBJ1-1 TRBV18 CAGRGSTEAFF
TRBJ1-6 TRBV7-6 CASSLASGGSYNSPLHF
TRBJ2-3 TRBV7-3 CASSQIAKDTQYF
TRBJ2-7 TRBV27 CASRLTGEAYEQYF
TRBJ2-2 TRBV10-3 CAISEVRGDANTGELFF
TRBJ1-4 TRBV4-1 CASSPQREGDGEKLFF
TRBJ2-7 TRBV11-2 CASSLDYEQYF
TRBJ1-3 TRBV9 CASSADDRGGGNTIYF
TRBJ2-1 TRBV7-6 CASSGLAGEIGVEQFF
TRBJ2-7 TRBV15 CATSRDLGTASYEQYF
TRBJ2-4 TRBV2 CASNEVPKTKNIQYF
TRBJ2-1 TRBV5-1 CASSLFITLQLGYNEQFF
TRBJ1-2 TRBV4-1 CASSPPGQGRGYTF
TRBJ2-7 TRBV23-1 CASSQSAPPGQGTPRYEQYF
TRBJ2-3 TRBV4-1 CASSQAHSGGSTDTQYF
TRBJ1-4 TRBV7-2 CASSLTGVEKLFF
TRBJ2-7 TRBV2 CASSDRGYEQYF
TRBJ2-3 TRBV4-3 CASSQEGVGGEFTDTQYF
TRBJ2-7 TRBV30 CAWSDLGGRGYEQYF
TRBJ1-2 TRBV25-1 CASSETGGNGYTF
TRBJ2-3 TRBV5-6 CASSPRVAGTTDTQYF
TRBJ1-1 TRBV25-1 CASSEQSHRGNTEAFF
TRBJ2-3 TRBV10-3 CAIKRTGEGDTQYF
TRBJ1-3 TRBV28 CASTNRVEGNTIYF
TRBJ1-6 TRBV19 CASTGTGGPYNSPLHF
TRBJ2-7 TRBV5-6 CASSLWPTKDYEQYF
TRBJ1-1 TRBV5-1 CASSIQDRLNTEAFF
TRBJ1-2 TRBV7-8 CASSLDINYGYTF
TRBJ2-3 TRBV7-3 CASASSGGPTDTQYF
. TRBV9 CASSFRDGSYEQYF
TRBJ1-1 TRBV7-9 CASSFSLDRKNTEAFF
TRBJ1-2 TRBV5-1 CASSLQDRYYGYTF
TRBJ2-7 TRBV11-2 CASSGSYEQYF
TRBJ2-7 TRBV4-1 CASSQDHIQVYEQYF